Shown below are 15 T cell receptor beta chains from a single sample sequenced in a study of control samples from healthy donors and cancer patients. TCRdb's copy holds only in-frame clones and misses some; the assay was immunoSEQ multiplex PCR. The sample lists 63,000 or so clones; 75% to 90% were seen once. Sequenced: blood. These receptors came from a man in his fifties or sixties in good health.

This chain uses TRBV9 with TRBJ2-3, with D tentatively TRBD2 (5 bases). The CDR3 length is 13 residues. The V and J ends lost 6 bases and 2 bases respectively, with 10 bases between them. CDR1 is SGDLS, CDR2 YYNGEE, per germline. This CDR3 reads CASTGITTDTQYF. As DNA, the CDR3 is TGTGCCAGCACGGGGATAACCACAGATACGCAGTATTTT.

The gene calls are TRBV25-1 and TRBJ2-7; tentatively, D is TRBD1 or TRBD2 (6 bases each). The V and J ends lost 4 bases and 2 bases respectively, with 12 bases between them. This CDR3 spans 14 amino acids. Germline CDR1 reads MGHDK; CDR2 reads SYGVNS. Written as DNA, the CDR3 is TGTGCCAGCAGTGTCCGGGGGCCCCCCTACGAGCAGTACTTC. The encoded protein is CASSVRGPPYEQYF.

The chain employs TRBV29-1 and TRBJ2-7, with TRBD1 matching over 8 bases. Germline lookup yields CDR1 SQVTM and CDR2 ANQGSEA. This CDR3 is built from 13 residues. V was clipped by 5 bases and J by 9 bases; unmatched bases: 12. The CDR3 spells CSVLTGAPSGQYF. CDR3 in DNA: TGCAGCGTTCTGACAGGGGCCCCCTCGGGGCAGTACTTC.

The chain employs TRBV4-3 and TRBJ2-4; D might be TRBD2 (5 bases). The CDR3 extends over 16 amino acids. Deletions cut 0 bases from V and 3 bases from J, with 12 bases between. Germline V gene lookup returns CDR1 LGHNA and CDR2 YSLEER. The DNA of the CDR3 is TGCGCCAGCAGCCAAGATAGTGGAGGAGGCAAAAACATTCAGTACTTC. It is translated as CASSQDSGGGKNIQYF.

This chain connects TRBV4-3 to TRBJ2-6; the match to TRBD1 covers 7 bases. This CDR3 comprises 16 residues. Unmatched junction bases numbered 3, after V lost 0 bases and J lost 4 bases. Germline V gives CDR1 LGHNA, CDR2 YSLEER. CDR3: CASSQDLQGGANVLTF. For the CDR3, the DNA is TGCGCCAGCAGCCAAGATTTACAGGGGGGGGCCAACGTCCTGACTTTC.

The chain carries TRBV6-2 or TRBV6-3 and TRBJ2-3; tentative D call: TRBD1 (5 bases). Germline CDR1 is MNHEY and CDR2 is SVGEGT. V was cut by 4 bases and J by 6 bases, with 17 bases left in between. CDR3 size: 15 residues. The DNA for the CDR3 is TGTGCCAGCAGTTGGTTAGGGGTGCGCGACGATACGCAGTATTTT. Translated: CASSWLGVRDDTQYF.

The chain joins TRBV5-1 to TRBJ2-7; D call uncertain. Germline V lookup: CDR1 SGHRS, CDR2 YFSETQ. V lost 0 bases and J lost 3, with 13 bases in between. The CDR3 length is 15 residues. The DNA of the CDR3 is TGCGCCAGCAGCTTGGGAGGAAAATCAGGCTACGAGCAGTACTTC. Encoded protein: CASSLGGKSGYEQYF.

This clone showed up just once. This chain joins TRBV6-6 and TRBJ2-2; D is ambiguous. CDR1 is MNHNY, CDR2 SVGAGI, per germline (reference sequence). The V end lost 5 bases, the J end lost 2 bases, and 9 bases lay between the germline ends. The CDR3 sequence is 14 residues long. The CDR3 DNA is TGTGCCAGCAGTCCCGGTTCTAACACCGGGGAGCTGTTTTTT. Translation gives CASSPGSNTGELFF.

This sequence joins TRBV4-3 and TRBJ2-7; perhaps D is TRBD1 or TRBD2 (5 bases each). Germline-derived CDR1 and CDR2 are LGHNA and YSLEER. This CDR3 region has 13 residues. V was trimmed by 5 bases and J by 5 bases, leaving 13 bases between them. CDR3 DNA: TGCGCCAGCAGCTATGTCGGGGCTGACGAGCAGTACTTC. It yields the protein CASSYVGADEQYF.

The rearrangement links TRBV27 to TRBJ2-7; D gene uncertain. The CDR3 contains 14 residues. V gave up 3 bases and J gave up 0 bases, with 9 bases separating them. Germline V gene lookup returns CDR1 MNHEY and CDR2 SMNVEV (reference sequence). CDR3 sequence: CASSFSPLSYEQYF. CDR3 bases: TGTGCCAGCAGTTTCTCCCCCCTCTCCTACGAGCAGTACTTC.

The table lists this clone with a count of one. In DNA, the CDR3 is TGTGCCAGCAGTGAATTAGGGCCCAACACTGAAGCTTTCTTT. It codes for CASSELGPNTEAFF. The rearrangement joins TRBV6-1 to TRBJ1-1; D ambiguous. Germline V CDR1 and CDR2: MNHNS, SASEGT. Trimming took off 2 bases at V and 2 bases at J, with 9 bases between the two ends. This CDR3 spans 14 amino acids.

CDR3 bases: TGTGCCAGCAGCTTAGTAGGTCAGCCCCAGCATTTT. Protein product: CASSLVGQPQHF. The chain recombines TRBV7-2 with TRBJ1-5; D is unresolved. This CDR3 spans 12 amino acids. Germline loops: CDR1 SGHTA, CDR2 FQGNSA. The ends were cut back, 1 base at V and 6 bases at J, with 4 bases in the middle.

V is TRBV6-5 and J is TRBJ2-7; a possible D gene is TRBD1 (7 bases). V lost 7 bases and J 5 bases, leaving 18 bases between the germline ends. The CDR3 is made up of 14 amino acids. Per germline, CDR1 MNHEY and CDR2 SVGAGI. This CDR3 is CASTGGLLGNEQYF. CDR3 sequence (DNA): TGTGCCAGCACAGGGGGACTCCTCGGCAACGAGCAGTACTTC.

The chain uses TRBV7-9 and TRBJ1-2; 7 nucleotides match TRBD1. Germline CDR1 and CDR2: SEHNR and FQNEAQ (reference sequence). The CDR3 runs 17 residues. The junction had 13 bases not matched to a gene; V was cut back by 4 bases and J by 2 bases. CDR3 in DNA: TGTGCCAGCAGCTACCCGGACAGGTCCCACCCGAACTATGGCTACACCTTC. The encoded protein is CASSYPDRSHPNYGYTF.

The CDR3 DNA sequence: TGTGCCAGCAGTTCCCCTGGGGACAGGCTGTTCGGCTACACCTTC. This gives the protein CASSSPGDRLFGYTF. The rearrangement uses TRBV28 and TRBJ1-2, with 8 positions matching TRBD1. From germline, CDR1 is MDHEN and CDR2 SYDVKM. CDR3 length equals 15 residues. J was trimmed by 8 bases and V by 4 bases; bases with no gene match: 12.